The clone carrying this TCR beta chain came up a few times. Its antigen remains unidentified. The data are from a study of response to subunit inactivated influenza vaccine. Study-wide points: Only a handful of new T cells, the authors suggested, are recruited with each seasonal influenza vaccination.

TCRdb fed the RT-PCR reads into MiXCR, producing one record per CDR3 protein. The sample includes 200,000 to 300,000 distinct CDR3 sequences, more than 10% of them seen just once. The TCR sequence derives from a middle-aged man who received an inactivated influenza vaccine. This sample comprised non-naive T cells sorted from PBMCs, obtained 14 to 15 days before vaccination.

The CDR3 spells CASSVHGTSGGSTDTQYF. The CDR3 DNA reads TGTGCCAGCAGCGTTCACGGGACTAGCGGGGGGAGCACAGATACGCAGTATTTT. The chain carries TRBV11-2 and TRBJ2-3; 15 bases are a match to TRBD2. CDR3 length equals 18 residues. Germline CDR1 SGHAT, CDR2 FQNNGV. Trimming removed 5 bases from V and 0 bases from J; junction bases left unmatched: 6.